Listed below are T cell receptor beta chains from one sample, sequenced in a study of cytomegalovirus exposure and HLA in healthy donors. Clones were read by immunoSEQ multiplex PCR, and TCRdb kept only the in-frame ones, dropping some. The sample lists under 200,000 clones, roughly 76% occurring once. The sample was PBMCs. These receptors were taken from a human donor in good health. CDR3s include the opening cysteine and the closing phenylalanine or tryptophan. The order of the fields is D gene, V gene, J gene, CDR3 length, clone size, CDR3 protein, CDR3 DNA. The D gene is left open where the match is weak. Rows give clone size only sometimes, using once, few, many, or a class for an expanded clone.

-	TRBV7-9	TRBJ2-1	16	-	CASSLALGGRADEQFF	TGTGCCAGCAGCTTAGCGTTGGGGGGGCGGGCGGATGAGCAGTTCTTC
-	TRBV4-1	TRBJ2-3	15	-	CASSQSTTARDTQYF	TGCGCCAGCAGCCAATCTACCACCGCCCGGGATACGCAGTATTTT
-	TRBV5-4	TRBJ1-6	14	-	CAASRGLGNSPLHF	TGTGCCGCCTCCCGGGGGTTAGGTAATTCACCCCTCCACTTT
TRBD1	TRBV6-1	TRBJ1-5	15	-	CASSLWTGGGQPQHF	TGTGCCAGCAGCCTCTGGACAGGAGGGGGTCAGCCCCAGCATTTT
-	TRBV4-1	TRBJ2-5	11	-	CASSRGEAQYF	TGCGCCAGCAGCCGGGGAGAGGCCCAGTACTTC
-	TRBV7-9	TRBJ1-6	16	-	CASSPGQGGYNSPLHF	TGTGCCAGCAGCCCGGGACAAGGGGGCTATAATTCACCCCTCCACTTT
TRBD1	TRBV29-1	TRBJ2-1	14	-	CSLTGRQGNNEQFF	TGCAGCCTTACGGGGAGACAGGGGAACAATGAGCAGTTCTTC
TRBD2	TRBV15	TRBJ2-7	17	-	CATSRDPFTGGVYEQYF	TGTGCCACCAGCAGAGATCCTTTCACGGGGGGGGTCTACGAGCAGTACTTC
TRBD2	TRBV5-8	TRBJ2-7	15	-	CASSLPGLATYEQYF	TGTGCCAGCAGCTTACCGGGACTAGCGACCTACGAGCAGTACTTC
-	TRBV5-4	TRBJ2-1	15	-	CARNFPLCSYNEQFF	TGTGCCAGAAACTTCCCACTGTGCTCCTACAATGAGCAGTTCTTC
-	TRBV18	TRBJ2-7	13	-	CASSPINSYEQYF	TGTGCCAGCTCACCAATCAATTCCTACGAGCAGTACTTC
-	TRBV9	TRBJ1-3	14	-	CASSPVAGGNTIYF	TGTGCCAGCAGCCCGGTGGCAGGGGGAAACACCATATATTTT
-	TRBV4-1	TRBJ2-1	14	few	CASSQEGLYNEQFF	TGCGCCAGCAGCCAAGAGGGCCTCTACAATGAGCAGTTCTTC
TRBD1	TRBV28	TRBJ1-1	13	-	CASSLTGRTEAFF	TGTGCCAGCAGTTTGACAGGGAGGACTGAAGCTTTCTTT
-	TRBV9	TRBJ2-2	14	-	CASSVDSPTGELFF	TGTGCCAGCAGCGTAGACAGTCCCACCGGGGAGCTGTTTTTT
TRBD2	TRBV18	TRBJ2-7	16	-	CASSPRTSASSYEQYF	TGTGCCAGCTCACCAAGGACTAGCGCGAGCTCCTACGAGCAGTACTTC